This is a list of T cell receptor beta chains from one sample in a study of blood T cell repertoires in COVID-19. This table comes from immunoSEQ multiplex PCR, and its TCRdb copy is limited to in-frame clones, with some not included. The sample holds 200,000 to 250,000 clones, roughly four fifths seen once. The sequencing input was peripheral blood. These receptors were collected from a woman aged 45 to 65 with active or convalescent COVID-19. CDR3s include the opening cysteine and the closing phenylalanine or tryptophan. Each record gives: clone size, J gene, D gene, V gene, CDR3 DNA, CDR3 protein. D genes are given only for firm matches. A clone size is listed for some rows: how often the clone was seen (once, few, many), or a class if it is expanded.

clone size: .
J gene: TRBJ2-2
D gene: .
V gene: TRBV6-5
CDR3 DNA: TGTGCCAGCCATAGGGGCGGAACGAACACCGGGGAGCTGTTTTTT
CDR3 protein: CASHRGGTNTGELFF

clone size: .
J gene: TRBJ2-5
D gene: TRBD2
V gene: TRBV28
CDR3 DNA: TGTGCCAGCAGTTTTAGCGGGGGGCAAGAGACCCAGTACTTC
CDR3 protein: CASSFSGGQETQYF

clone size: .
J gene: TRBJ1-1
D gene: .
V gene: TRBV7-9
CDR3 DNA: TGTGCCAGCAGCTTAGGAGCCACAGGGACGCTGGGCACTGAAGCTTTCTTT
CDR3 protein: CASSLGATGTLGTEAFF

clone size: .
J gene: TRBJ1-4
D gene: TRBD1
V gene: TRBV19
CDR3 DNA: TGTGCCAGTAGTAGACAGGGGCTTGCTAATGAAAAACTGTTTTTT
CDR3 protein: CASSRQGLANEKLFF

clone size: .
J gene: TRBJ1-2
D gene: .
V gene: TRBV3-1/TRBV3-2
CDR3 DNA: TGTGCCAGCAGCCAAGGTATCAGTTCTAACTATGGCTACACCTTC
CDR3 protein: CASSQGISSNYGYTF

clone size: few
J gene: TRBJ2-1
D gene: TRBD1
V gene: TRBV7-2
CDR3 DNA: TGTGCCAGCAGCTTAGCCCCGACAGGGGTGGCCTACAATGAGCAGTTCTTC
CDR3 protein: CASSLAPTGVAYNEQFF

clone size: .
J gene: TRBJ1-6
D gene: .
V gene: TRBV9
CDR3 DNA: TGTGCCAGCAGCGTAACGGCCAGGGAGGATTCACCCCTCCACTTT
CDR3 protein: CASSVTAREDSPLHF

clone size: .
J gene: TRBJ2-1
D gene: TRBD2
V gene: TRBV20-1
CDR3 DNA: TGCAGTGCTAGTGTTCCCCTAGCGGGATACAATGAGCAGTTCTTC
CDR3 protein: CSASVPLAGYNEQFF

clone size: .
J gene: TRBJ1-2
D gene: .
V gene: TRBV30
CDR3 DNA: TGTGCCTGGAGTGTACCATCGGGATTCTATGGCTACACCTTC
CDR3 protein: CAWSVPSGFYGYTF

clone size: .
J gene: TRBJ2-7
D gene: TRBD1
V gene: TRBV5-1
CDR3 DNA: TGCGCCAGCAGCTGGTCGACAGGGCTCGCCTACGAGCAGTACTTC
CDR3 protein: CASSWSTGLAYEQYF

clone size: .
J gene: TRBJ1-6
D gene: .
V gene: TRBV18
CDR3 DNA: TGTGCCAGCTCAACGACAAGTTCACCCCTCCACTTT
CDR3 protein: CASSTTSSPLHF

clone size: few
J gene: TRBJ1-1
D gene: .
V gene: TRBV7-9
CDR3 DNA: TGTGCCAGCAGCACAGGGACGAACACTGAAGCTTTCTTT
CDR3 protein: CASSTGTNTEAFF

clone size: .
J gene: TRBJ2-7
D gene: .
V gene: TRBV6-5
CDR3 DNA: TGTGCCAGCAGGCGGCCGGGAGCGGCCTACGAGCAGTACTTC
CDR3 protein: CASRRPGAAYEQYF

clone size: .
J gene: TRBJ2-7
D gene: TRBD1
V gene: TRBV24-1
CDR3 DNA: TGTGCCACCAGTGATTTCAACAGGGGGCCGGACGAGCAGTACTTC
CDR3 protein: CATSDFNRGPDEQYF

clone size: once
J gene: TRBJ2-3
D gene: TRBD2
V gene: TRBV11-2
CDR3 DNA: TGTGCCAGCGCCGGGGGGGGCACGCAGTATTTT
CDR3 protein: CASAGGGTQYF

clone size: .
J gene: TRBJ2-7
D gene: .
V gene: TRBV30
CDR3 DNA: TGTGCCTGGAGTTTACATCAAAACGAGCAGTACTTC
CDR3 protein: CAWSLHQNEQYF

clone size: once
J gene: TRBJ1-2
D gene: .
V gene: TRBV6-2/TRBV6-3
CDR3 DNA: TGTGCCAGCAGTTACCTCAGGGCTGGCTACACCTTC
CDR3 protein: CASSYLRAGYTF

clone size: many
J gene: TRBJ2-7
D gene: TRBD2
V gene: TRBV7-9
CDR3 DNA: TGTGCCAGCAGCCCAGGGACTAGCATCTACTTC
CDR3 protein: CASSPGTSIYF

clone size: .
J gene: TRBJ1-6
D gene: TRBD1
V gene: TRBV19
CDR3 DNA: TGTGCCAGTAGAGGGGGCCAGAGCTCCTATAATTCACCCCTCCACTTT
CDR3 protein: CASRGGQSSYNSPLHF

clone size: .
J gene: TRBJ1-1
D gene: TRBD1
V gene: TRBV3-1/TRBV3-2
CDR3 DNA: TGTGCCAGCAGCCCTAATGACAGGGTGACTGAAGCTTTCTTT
CDR3 protein: CASSPNDRVTEAFF

clone size: few
J gene: TRBJ1-5
D gene: .
V gene: TRBV7-9
CDR3 DNA: TGTGCCAGCAGCTTAGGCAGGGAAAGCCAGCCCCAGCATTTT
CDR3 protein: CASSLGRESQPQHF

clone size: .
J gene: TRBJ2-1
D gene: TRBD1
V gene: TRBV9
CDR3 DNA: TGTGCCAGCAGCCCAGCGGGACAGGGATCAAATGAGCAGTTCTTC
CDR3 protein: CASSPAGQGSNEQFF

clone size: few
J gene: TRBJ2-1
D gene: TRBD2
V gene: TRBV5-4
CDR3 DNA: TGTGCCAGCAGCTATGGGACTAGCGGGACCTCCTACAATGAGCAGTTCTTC
CDR3 protein: CASSYGTSGTSYNEQFF

clone size: .
J gene: TRBJ1-4
D gene: .
V gene: TRBV12-3/TRBV12-4
CDR3 DNA: TGTGCCAGCAGCCCCGGGTACAATGAAAAACTGTTTTTT
CDR3 protein: CASSPGYNEKLFF

clone size: .
J gene: TRBJ2-1
D gene: TRBD2
V gene: TRBV7-3
CDR3 DNA: TGTGCCAGCAGCTTTGGGACTAGCCATCGCAATGAGCAGTTCTTC
CDR3 protein: CASSFGTSHRNEQFF

clone size: .
J gene: TRBJ1-5
D gene: .
V gene: TRBV28
CDR3 DNA: TGTGCCAGCGGTCTTAGGACAGAATATCAGCCCCAGCATTTT
CDR3 protein: CASGLRTEYQPQHF

clone size: once
J gene: TRBJ1-4
D gene: .
V gene: TRBV20-1
CDR3 DNA: TGCAGTGCTAGTAAGGAAGCGGAAAAACTGTTTTTT
CDR3 protein: CSASKEAEKLFF

clone size: .
J gene: TRBJ2-7
D gene: .
V gene: TRBV14
CDR3 DNA: TGTGCCAGCAGCCAAGAACCCAGGGGTCTGGGCGAGCAGTACTTC
CDR3 protein: CASSQEPRGLGEQYF

clone size: .
J gene: TRBJ1-2
D gene: TRBD1
V gene: TRBV28
CDR3 DNA: TGTGCCAGCAGTTTGAACAGGGGGCGCGATGGCTACACCTTC
CDR3 protein: CASSLNRGRDGYTF

clone size: .
J gene: TRBJ2-4
D gene: TRBD1
V gene: TRBV28
CDR3 DNA: TGTGCCAGCAGCCTAGACGCCGGGACAGGCAAAAACATTCAGTACTTC
CDR3 protein: CASSLDAGTGKNIQYF

clone size: .
J gene: TRBJ1-2
D gene: TRBD1
V gene: TRBV3-1/TRBV3-2
CDR3 DNA: TGTGCCAGCAGCCAATTGGGGGACAGGGCTAACTATGGCTACACCTTC
CDR3 protein: CASSQLGDRANYGYTF

clone size: .
J gene: TRBJ1-2
D gene: TRBD1
V gene: TRBV18
CDR3 DNA: TGTGCCAGCTCACCACTCGCAGGGGGTGGCTACACCTTC
CDR3 protein: CASSPLAGGGYTF

clone size: .
J gene: TRBJ2-7
D gene: .
V gene: TRBV19
CDR3 DNA: TGTGCCAGTAGTGGAGGACGAACGTACGAGCAGTACTTC
CDR3 protein: CASSGGRTYEQYF

clone size: .
J gene: TRBJ1-1
D gene: .
V gene: TRBV18
CDR3 DNA: TGTGCCAGCTCCCCAACAGGGAACACTGAAGCTTTCTTT
CDR3 protein: CASSPTGNTEAFF

clone size: .
J gene: TRBJ1-2
D gene: .
V gene: TRBV27
CDR3 DNA: TGTGCCAGCAGTTTTTCCGGGAGAGAGCTCTATGGCTACACCTTC
CDR3 protein: CASSFSGRELYGYTF

clone size: .
J gene: TRBJ1-5
D gene: TRBD1
V gene: TRBV7-6
CDR3 DNA: TGTGCCAGCAGCACAGGGACAGGGGGATATAGCAATCAGCCCCAGCATTTT
CDR3 protein: CASSTGTGGYSNQPQHF

clone size: .
J gene: TRBJ2-7
D gene: TRBD2
V gene: TRBV5-4
CDR3 DNA: TGTGCCAGCAGCCAATGGCCAGCGGGAGCTGGAGAGCAGTACTTC
CDR3 protein: CASSQWPAGAGEQYF